This entry lists 25 T cell receptor beta chains sequenced from one sample in a study of OX40 agonist ivuxolimab in advanced cancers. The repertoire was sequenced with immunoSEQ multiplex PCR; TCRdb's copy has only in-frame clones and lacks some. The table records some 30,000 clones, more than 70% of them present only once. The specimen was CD4+ or CD8+ T cells sorted from blood, collected in a trial of the OX40 agonist ivuxolimab. The receptors here all came from an adult with an advanced solid tumor such as melanoma, head and neck, liver or kidney cancer.

The gene calls are TRBV5-4 and TRBJ1-3; D is uncertain. CDR1 is SGHNT, CDR2 YYREEE, per germline (reference sequence). V lost 1 base, J lost 1 base, and 9 bases lay in between. CDR3 size: 15 residues. The CDR3 DNA reads TGTGCCAGCAGCTTGACAGTGTCTTCTGGAAACACCATATATTTT. It is translated as CASSLTVSSGNTIYF. Variable domain in full (rest from reference TRBV5-4 and TRBJ1-3): ETGVTQSPTHLIKTRGQQVTLRCSSQSGHNTVSWYQQALGQGPQFIFQYYREEENGRGNFPPRFSGLQFPNYSSELNVNALELDDSALYLCASSLTVSSGNTIYFGEGSWLTVV.

The chain recombines TRBV4-1 with TRBJ1-5, with TRBD1 matching 7 bases. Trimming removed 4 bases from V and 2 bases from J; junction bases left unmatched: 17. CDR1 and CDR2 (germline): MGHRA, YSYEKL. The CDR3 totals 19 residues. This chain's CDR3 is CASSPRTGSEVKGNQPQHF. For the CDR3, the DNA is TGCGCCAGCAGCCCCCGGACAGGAAGCGAAGTTAAAGGCAATCAGCCCCAGCATTTT.

The CDR3 DNA reads TGTGCCAGCAGCTTAACGTTGGGGACAGATACGCAGTATTTT. This codes for CASSLTLGTDTQYF. The rearrangement uses TRBV7-3 and TRBJ2-3, with D unclear. The CDR3 contains 14 residues. Trimming cost V 0 bases and J 3 bases, with 7 bases left between them. Germline V gives CDR1 SGHTA, CDR2 FQGTGA. The full variable domain, in which reference TRBV7-3 and TRBJ2-3 provide the parts outside the CDR3, is GAGVSQTPSNKVTEKGKYVELRCDPISGHTALYWYRQSLGQGPEFLIYFQGTGAADDSGLPNDRFFAVRPEGSVSTLKIQRTERGDSAVYLCASSLTLGTDTQYFGPGTRLTVL.

J is TRBJ2-1 and V is TRBV6-6, with 7 bases matching TRBD2. The CDR3 spans 14 residues. Germline CDR1 and CDR2: MNHNY and SVGAGI (reference sequence). With V trimmed by 7 bases and J by 9 bases, 12 bases remained unmatched. In DNA form, the CDR3 reads TGTGCCAGCACCCTAAGCCCTAGCGGCGGTGAGCAGTTCTTC. It specifies CASTLSPSGGEQFF.

As concerns this clone: At one end, the junction sequence differs from germline, possibly due to a read error. The gene calls are TRBV5-5 and TRBJ2-5, with 14 bases lining up with TRBD2. The CDR3 is made up of 15 amino acids. Germline assignment: CDR1 SGHKS and CDR2 YYEKEE (reference sequence). CDR3 protein: CASSAGTSGSGNQHF. In nucleotides, the CDR3 is TGTGCCAGCAGCGCCGGGACTAGCGGGAGTGGGAACCAGCACTTC. Looking up the rest from reference TRBV5-5 and TRBJ2-5 gives the full variable domain: DAGVTQSPTHLIKTRGQQVTLRCSPISGHKSVSWYQQVLGQGPQFIFQYYEKEERGRGNFPDRFSARQFPNYSSELNVNALLLGDSALYLCASSAGTSGSGNQHFGPGTRLLVL.

The chain combines TRBV7-2 with TRBJ1-4, with 8 positions matching TRBD1. Trimming at V came to 2 bases and at J to 6 bases, leaving 8 bases not matched to a gene. This CDR3 is built from 16 residues. Germline V gene sequence: CDR1 SGHTA, CDR2 FQGNSA. The CDR3 protein is CASSLPPETGDEKLFF. The CDR3 DNA reads as TGTGCCAGCAGCTTACCCCCGGAGACAGGGGATGAAAAACTGTTTTTT.

This chain joins TRBV19 and TRBJ1-1; 7 bases map to TRBD1. CDR3 length: 13 residues. Germline V gene lookup returns CDR1 LNHDA and CDR2 SQIVND (reference sequence). The ends lost 4 bases at V and 11 bases at J; junction bases unmatched: 10. In DNA, the CDR3 is TGTGCCAGTAGTACGACAGGGAGTGCCCGGGCTTTCTTT. Amino acid sequence: CASSTTGSARAFF.

V usage is TRBV6-5 and J usage is TRBJ2-5; no reliable D call. Germline assignment: CDR1 MNHEY and CDR2 SVGAGI. Deletions cut 4 bases from V and 1 base from J, with 7 bases between. This CDR3 comprises 13 residues. CDR3 in amino acids: CASSSVFQETQYF. CDR3 bases: TGTGCCAGCAGTTCTGTCTTCCAAGAGACCCAGTACTTC.

The rearrangement uses TRBV19 and TRBJ1-2, with 8 bases matching TRBD1. The germline gives CDR1 LNHDA, CDR2 SQIVND (reference sequence). V lost 8 bases to trimming and J lost 5 bases; unmatched junction nucleotides: 4. The CDR3 has 12 residues. CDR3 sequence (DNA): TGTGCCAGTTCCGGACAGGGTTATGGCTACACCTTC. Protein product: CASSGQGYGYTF. Based on the CDR3 plus reference TRBV19 and TRBJ1-2, the full variable domain is DGGITQSPKYLFRKEGQNVTLSCEQNLNHDAMYWYRQDPGQGLRLIYYSQIVNDFQKGDIAEGYSVSREKKESFPLTVTSAQKNPTAFYLCASSGQGYGYTFGSGTRLTVV.

The rearrangement joins TRBV7-8 to TRBJ1-4; 7 nucleotides line up with TRBD1. V lost 4 bases, J lost 5 bases, and 10 bases stayed unmatched. Germline V gives CDR1 SGHVS, CDR2 FQNEAQ. CDR3 length equals 16 residues. This CDR3 is CASSSEGARGNEKLFF. CDR3 DNA sequence: TGTGCCAGCAGCTCCGAAGGGGCCAGGGGGAATGAAAAACTGTTTTTT.

The chain combines TRBV7-3 with TRBJ2-7; either TRBD1 or TRBD2 may supply D (7 bases each). Germline lookup yields CDR1 SGHTA and CDR2 FQGTGA. The CDR3 consists of 13 residues. V dropped 2 bases and J dropped 7 bases, with 12 bases sitting between them. The chain's CDR3 is CASSLVRGGEQYF. CDR3 bases: TGTGCCAGCAGCTTAGTCAGGGGGGGTGAGCAGTACTTC.

V usage is TRBV28 and J usage is TRBJ2-5, with 7 bases lining up with TRBD1. The V gene end was trimmed by 5 bases and the J gene end by 6 bases; junction bases not matched to a gene: 9. The CDR3 is made up of 14 amino acids. Germline lookup yields CDR1 MDHEN and CDR2 SYDVKM. CDR3 coding DNA: TGTGCCAGCAGTCGGACAGGCCGCCTGCAGACCCAGTACTTC. This translates into CASSRTGRLQTQYF.

This chain connects TRBV27 to TRBJ1-5; no definite D call. V was clipped by 0 bases and J by 3 bases, with 12 bases between them. CDR3 length: 16 amino acids. Germline V gives CDR1 MNHEY, CDR2 SMNVEV (reference sequence). The CDR3 loop is CASSLSSGHLNQPQHF. The CDR3 coding sequence is TGTGCCAGCAGTTTATCCTCCGGGCACCTCAATCAGCCCCAGCATTTT.

V usage is TRBV7-2 and J usage is TRBJ2-1; 8 bases are shared with TRBD2. The germline V gene encodes CDR1 SGHTA and CDR2 FQGNSA. Trimming removed 5 bases from V and 5 bases from J; junction bases left unmatched: 11. The CDR3 has 16 residues. CDR3 coding DNA: TGTGCCAGCAGCGACCCCGGGACTAGGACAAACAATGAGCAGTTCTTC. Translating it yields CASSDPGTRTNNEQFF. Full variable domain (outside the CDR3, taken from reference TRBV7-2 and TRBJ2-1): GAGVSQSPSNKVTEKGKDVELRCDPISGHTALYWYRQSLGQGLEFLIYFQGNSAPDKSGLPSDRFSAERTGGSVSTLTIQRTQQEDSAVYLCASSDPGTRTNNEQFFGPGTRLTVL.

The J gene is TRBJ1-1, the V gene TRBV2; the match to TRBD1 covers 11 bases. CDR1 SNHLY and CDR2 FYNNEI come from the germline V gene. J was trimmed by 5 bases and V by 3 bases; bases with no gene match: 5. The CDR3 has 15 residues. Here the CDR3 reads CASSEDRGRGTEAFF. The CDR3 DNA follows: TGTGCCAGCAGTGAGGACAGGGGGCGCGGAACTGAAGCTTTCTTT.

With regard to this clone: The junction and the germline gene differ at one end; a read error may be behind it. This sequence joins TRBV19 and TRBJ2-2; TRBD2 aligns across 11 bases. The germline CDR1 and CDR2 sequences are LNHDA and SQIVND (reference sequence). The CDR3 consists of 17 residues. CDR3 DNA sequence: TGTGCCAGTAACAAGGGTAGCGGGGGGGCGAAGACCGGGGAGCTGTTTTTT. Protein sequence: CASNKGSGGAKTGELFF.

The V gene is TRBV7-2, the J gene TRBJ2-3; D is possibly TRBD2 (5 bases). This CDR3 comprises 13 residues. CDR1 SGHTA and CDR2 FQGNSA come from the germline V gene. Trimming removed 3 bases from V and 3 bases from J, with 7 bases in between. The CDR3, as DNA: TGTGCCAGCAGCTTGGGCGGGACAGATACGCAGTATTTT. Translated, it gives CASSLGGTDTQYF.

This sequence joins TRBV19 and TRBJ2-1; D may match TRBD1 or TRBD2 (5 bases each). The V end was cut by 9 bases, the J end by 8 bases, with 17 bases between. Per germline, CDR1 LNHDA and CDR2 SQIVND (reference sequence). This CDR3 has 13 residues. The CDR3 nucleotides are TGTGCCAGCCGCCGCCGGGGCTCTGATGAGCAGTTCTTC. Translated: CASRRRGSDEQFF.

V is TRBV5-1 and J is TRBJ1-2; D not certain. Deletions cut 0 bases from V and 5 bases from J, with 5 bases between. Germline V gene data show CDR1 as SGHRS and CDR2 as YFSETQ. This CDR3 is built from 12 residues. The DNA of the CDR3 is TGCGCCAGCAGCTTGGAGGGTTATGGCTACACCTTC. This translates into CASSLEGYGYTF.

This clone was observed once. The J gene is TRBJ2-3, the V gene TRBV2; D unresolved. V was cut by 4 bases and J by 5 bases, with 7 bases left in between. CDR1 and CDR2 (germline): SNHLY, FYNNEI. This CDR3 region has 12 residues. The CDR3 loop reads CASSVRGDTQYF. The CDR3 DNA is TGTGCCAGCAGTGTTAGAGGAGATACGCAGTATTTT.

The chain joins TRBV5-1 to TRBJ2-1, with D maybe TRBD1 (6 bases). Deletions cut 1 base from V and 6 bases from J, with 14 bases between. This CDR3 spans 15 amino acids. The germline V gene has CDR1 SGHRS and CDR2 YFSETQ. The CDR3 protein is CASSLPLDRINEQFF. The CDR3 DNA reads as TGCGCCAGCAGCTTGCCCCTAGACAGGATCAATGAGCAGTTCTTC.

The V call is TRBV7-2, the J call TRBJ2-7; tentative D call: TRBD2 (6 bases). The length of the CDR3 is 14 residues. V was clipped by 5 bases and J by 4 bases, with 15 bases between them. Germline lookup yields CDR1 SGHTA and CDR2 FQGNSA. CDR3 in amino acids: CASSRPGGMYEQYF. In nucleotides, the CDR3 is TGTGCCAGCAGCCGACCGGGCGGGATGTACGAGCAGTACTTC.

The CDR3: CASSQASGSTSYEQYF. The CDR3 DNA is TGCGCCAGCAGCCAGGCTAGCGGGTCTACCTCCTACGAGCAGTACTTC. V gene TRBV4-1 combines with J gene TRBJ2-7; 8 bases align to TRBD2. The germline gives CDR1 MGHRA, CDR2 YSYEKL. The CDR3 loop spans 16 amino acids. After removal of 3 bases from V and 0 bases from J, the junction contained 7 bases not matched to a gene.

This rearrangement joins TRBV10-2 to TRBJ1-6; D call uncertain. The ends were cut back, 7 bases at V and 6 bases at J, with 10 bases in the middle. CDR3 length: 13 residues. Looked up from germline, CDR1 is WSHSY and CDR2 is SAAADI. The CDR3 DNA reads as TGCGCCAGCACACGTGGGCGTAATTCACCCCTCCACTTT. This encodes CASTRGRNSPLHF.

This sequence joins TRBV7-8 and TRBJ2-2; 12 bases agree with TRBD2. V was pared by 0 bases and J by 6 bases, with 8 bases of the junction left unmatched. In germline, CDR1 is SGHVS, CDR2 FQNEAQ. The CDR3 sequence is 18 residues long. The chain's CDR3 is CASSLARLAGEGSGELFF. The CDR3 DNA reads as TGTGCCAGCAGCTTAGCCCGACTAGCGGGAGAGGGCTCCGGGGAGCTGTTTTTT.